Shown below are 21 T cell receptor beta chains from a single sample sequenced in a study of blood T cell repertoires in COVID-19. Profiling relied on immunoSEQ multiplex PCR, and the TCRdb table lists in-frame clones only, not all of them. The repertoire holds fewer than 350,000 clones, about 86% seen once, with 2.5% to 3.5% in the top ten. Sequencing was performed on peripheral blood. Receptors originate from an older woman with active or convalescent COVID-19.

In its sample, this clone was seen a few times. The gene calls are TRBV15 and TRBJ2-2, with TRBD2 matching over 7 bases. V shed 3 bases and J 3 bases; nucleotides not matched to a gene: 1. The CDR3 totals 14 residues. Germline loops: CDR1 LNHNV, CDR2 YYDKDF (reference sequence). In DNA, the CDR3 is TGTGCCACCAGCAGGGGGGGGTACACCGGGGAGCTGTTTTTT. Its translation: CATSRGGYTGELFF.

The rearrangement joins TRBV4-2 to TRBJ1-1, with D perhaps matching TRBD1 (5 bases). The CDR3 totals 13 residues. The V gene lost 0 bases and the J gene lost 5 bases, with 7 bases spanning the gap. Germline CDR1 reads LGHNA; CDR2 reads YNFKEQ. The DNA of the CDR3 is TGTGCCAGCAGCCAAGACCGGGGGACTGAAGCTTTCTTT. Translated: CASSQDRGTEAFF.

The J gene is TRBJ1-4, the V gene TRBV3-1 (or the pseudogene TRBV3-2); 8 bases map to TRBD1. This CDR3 comprises 14 residues. Looked up from germline, CDR1 is LGHDT and CDR2 is YNNKEL (reference sequence). V lost 2 bases, J lost 7 bases, and 3 bases stayed unmatched. The CDR3 DNA sequence: TGTGCCAGCAGCCAACACGGACAGGGTGAAAAACTGTTTTTT. Translated, it gives CASSQHGQGEKLFF.

This chain joins TRBV4-3 and TRBJ2-3; 8 positions agree with TRBD2. V lost 2 bases to trimming and J lost 2 bases; unmatched junction nucleotides: 6. The germline V gene has CDR1 LGHNA and CDR2 YSLEER. The CDR3 loop spans 16 amino acids. DNA of the CDR3: TGCGCCAGCAGCCAAACGCGGGGGGCTTACACAGATACGCAGTATTTT. Translated, it gives CASSQTRGAYTDTQYF.

The chain carries TRBV7-2 and TRBJ2-5, with D hard to call. The V end was cut by 3 bases, the J end by 4 bases, with 6 bases between. Germline V gene data show CDR1 as SGHTA and CDR2 as FQGNSA. This CDR3 region has 12 residues. As DNA, the CDR3 is TGTGCCAGCAGCTTCGTCGTAGAGACCCAGTACTTC. Its protein product is CASSFVVETQYF.

The chain couples TRBV7-3 to TRBJ1-2, with TRBD1 as a possible D gene (6 bases). Germline CDR1 and CDR2: SGHTA and FQGTGA. The CDR3 is 18 residues long. Trimming took off 7 bases at V and 6 bases at J, with 30 bases between the two ends. The CDR3 nucleotides read TGTGCCAGCACCCAAAACCCGGGAGGGGGACGCAAGAGAGATGGCTACACCTTC. Translated: CASTQNPGGGRKRDGYTF.

The chain combines TRBV27 with TRBJ2-7, with 9 nucleotides matching TRBD1. V gave up 6 bases and J gave up 4 bases; unmatched junction bases: 7. Germline V lookup: CDR1 MNHEY, CDR2 SMNVEV (reference sequence). The CDR3 runs 14 residues. The CDR3 nucleotides are TGTGCCAGCAGCTACGGCGACAGGGGGTACGAGCAGTACTTC. This sequence encodes CASSYGDRGYEQYF.

In this sample, this clone turned up once. V and J are TRBV6-2 or TRBV6-3 and TRBJ1-1; tentative D call: TRBD1 (5 bases). The germline CDR1 and CDR2 sequences are MNHEY and SVGEGT. With 6 bases removed from V and 6 bases from J, the gap between germline ends came to 20 bases. This CDR3 has 15 residues. CDR3 loop: CASSSYQPGRAEAFF. CDR3 nucleotide sequence: TGTGCCAGCAGCAGTTACCAACCTGGCAGGGCTGAAGCTTTCTTT.

J is TRBJ1-1 and V is TRBV7-2, with D perhaps TRBD1 (5 bases). This CDR3 has 16 amino acids. Germline CDR1 reads SGHTA; CDR2 reads FQGNSA. The ends were cut back, 5 bases at V and 2 bases at J, with 18 bases in the middle. CDR3 coding DNA: TGTGCCAGCAGCCCCTATAGTCAGGGCCCAAACACTGAAGCTTTCTTT. This gives the protein CASSPYSQGPNTEAFF.

V usage is TRBV5-6 and J usage is TRBJ1-2; 8 bases match TRBD1. The CDR3 has 13 amino acids. Trimming took 4 bases from V and 5 from J; bases not matched to a gene: 4. Germline-derived CDR1 and CDR2 are SGHDT and YYEEEE. In DNA, the CDR3 is TGTGCCAGCAGCCGGGGACAGGAATATGGCTACACCTTC. Its protein product is CASSRGQEYGYTF.

The J gene is TRBJ1-1, the V gene TRBV7-2; tentatively, D is TRBD1 (6 bases). Trimming took off 1 base at V and 1 base at J, with 10 bases between the two ends. The CDR3 is made up of 15 amino acids. Germline-derived CDR1 and CDR2 are SGHTA and FQGNSA. The CDR3 loop reads CASSLEQGSNTEAFF. Here the CDR3 DNA reads TGTGCCAGCAGCTTAGAACAGGGATCGAACACTGAAGCTTTCTTT.

The chain couples TRBV19 to TRBJ1-1, with D uncertain. The CDR3 sequence is 16 residues long. Trimming shortened V by 7 bases and J by 4 bases, and 22 bases separated the two germline ends. Germline values: CDR1 LNHDA, CDR2 SQIVND (reference sequence). The CDR3 region is CASTTRGRQEGTEAFF. The CDR3 nucleotides are TGTGCCAGTACAACTCGAGGGAGGCAGGAGGGCACTGAAGCTTTCTTT.

The chain joins TRBV4-3 to TRBJ1-3, with a possible D match to TRBD1 (6 bases). Per germline, CDR1 LGHNA and CDR2 YSLEER. V gave up 0 bases and J gave up 5 bases, with 17 bases separating them. The CDR3 covers 17 residues. The CDR3 spells CASSQDPAGASRNTIYF. The CDR3 region has the DNA TGCGCCAGCAGCCAAGATCCGGCGGGGGCCAGCAGAAACACCATATATTTT.

The chain couples TRBV5-4 to TRBJ2-1; 11 bases agree with TRBD1. The junction had 12 bases not matched to a gene; V was cut back by 4 bases and J by 6 bases. This CDR3 comprises 17 residues. Germline V gene data show CDR1 as SGHNT and CDR2 as YYREEE (reference sequence). CDR3 in amino acids: CASSPGPGTGGFNEQFF. The CDR3 nucleotides read TGTGCCAGCAGCCCTGGCCCAGGGACAGGGGGATTCAATGAGCAGTTCTTC.

A single count supports this clone. CDR3 residues: CASRLLSGGDSPPDGYTF. Written as DNA, the CDR3 is TGTGCAAGTCGCTTACTTTCAGGGGGCGATAGTCCACCGGATGGCTACACCTTC. The V call is TRBV12-2, the J call TRBJ1-2; whether TRBD1, the table's D call, matches the DNA was not checked. TRBV12-2 is designated a pseudogene. The CDR3 is 18 amino acids.

This clone has only a few counts. The J gene is TRBJ1-5, the V gene TRBV21-1; TRBD1, the table's D call, was not compared with the DNA. TRBV21-1 represents a pseudogene. The CDR3 is made up of 15 amino acids. The CDR3 loop is CASRQTGTPFRPQHF. The CDR3 DNA follows: TGTGCCAGCAGACAGACAGGGACGCCCTTTCGGCCCCAGCATTTT.

This chain joins TRBV19 and TRBJ1-2; 10 bases map to TRBD1. Trimming cost V 6 bases and J 8 bases; bases outside gene matches: 9. The V gene's germline CDR1 is LNHDA and CDR2 SQIVND (reference sequence). The CDR3 spans 14 residues. CDR3 bases: TGTGCCAGTAGCGATCGGGACAGGGGACCGGGCTACACCTTC. The encoded protein is CASSDRDRGPGYTF.

This chain's CDR3 is CASSNRRQGDYEQYF. CDR3 in DNA: TGTGCCAGCAGTAACCGCAGGCAAGGCGATTACGAGCAGTACTTC. V and J are TRBV27 and TRBJ2-7; D is ambiguous. Germline assignment: CDR1 MNHEY and CDR2 SMNVEV (reference sequence). V was pared by 5 bases and J by 4 bases, with 18 bases between. The CDR3 runs to 15 residues.

The chain employs TRBV9 and TRBJ2-1; TRBD2 matches 10 bases. Looked up from germline, CDR1 is SGDLS and CDR2 is YYNGEE. The V segment lost 3 bases and the J segment 6 bases; nucleotides outside the gene matches: 6. This CDR3 spans 15 amino acids. CDR3 protein: CASSAMLAGVNEQFF. CDR3 bases: TGTGCCAGCAGCGCCATGCTAGCGGGGGTCAATGAGCAGTTCTTC.

The chain couples TRBV3-1 (or the pseudogene TRBV3-2) to TRBJ2-3, with a weak D call TRBD2 (6 bases). V lost 1 base to trimming and J lost 4 bases, with 12 bases between them. Germline values: CDR1 LGHDT, CDR2 YNNKEL (reference sequence). This CDR3 spans 15 amino acids. The CDR3 DNA reads as TGTGCCAGCAGCCAAGCGCAACTAGCCCCAGATACGCAGTATTTT. Protein: CASSQAQLAPDTQYF.

The rearrangement uses TRBV7-7 and TRBJ2-5; TRBD2 aligns across 15 bases. This CDR3 comprises 18 residues. From germline, CDR1 is SSHAT and CDR2 FNYEAQ (reference sequence). Trimming at V came to 5 bases and at J to 5 bases, leaving 12 bases not matched to a gene. CDR3 residues: CASSPGTSGGTPGETQYF. Here the CDR3 DNA reads TGTGCCAGCAGCCCAGGGACTAGCGGGGGGACCCCGGGGGAGACCCAGTACTTC. The whole variable domain, filled in from reference TRBV7-7 and TRBJ2-5, reads GAGVSQSPRYKVTKRGQDVTLRCDPISSHATLYWYQQALGQGPEFLTYFNYEAQPDKSGLPSDRFSAERPEGSISTLTIQRTEQRDSAMYRCASSPGTSGGTPGETQYFGPGTRLLVL.